This T cell receptor beta chain comes out of a study of cytomegalovirus exposure and HLA in healthy donors. Remarks on this clone: Its target is not known.

The CDR3 contains 16 residues. CDR1 is SNHLY and CDR2 is FYNNEI in the germline V gene. V was clipped by 3 bases and J by 5 bases; unmatched bases: 12. This PCR relied on a set of 60 Vbeta primers and 13 Jbeta primers. Here immunoSEQ multiplex PCR was the method, and the copy in TCRdb shows in-frame clones only, minus some. The repertoire table contains approximately 76,000 clones. Points from the study as a whole: CMV antigen specificity of a few CMV-associated chains was confirmed in vitro.

The source is a man between 18 and 29 years old in good health and CMV-seropositive. Sequencing input: PBMCs. The chain combines TRBV2 with TRBJ1-1, with 7 bases identical to TRBD1. CDR3 nucleotides: TGTGCCAGCAGTGAGGGGGGCAGGGGGTTGAGGACTGAAGCTTTCTTT. Its translation is CASSEGGRGLRTEAFF.